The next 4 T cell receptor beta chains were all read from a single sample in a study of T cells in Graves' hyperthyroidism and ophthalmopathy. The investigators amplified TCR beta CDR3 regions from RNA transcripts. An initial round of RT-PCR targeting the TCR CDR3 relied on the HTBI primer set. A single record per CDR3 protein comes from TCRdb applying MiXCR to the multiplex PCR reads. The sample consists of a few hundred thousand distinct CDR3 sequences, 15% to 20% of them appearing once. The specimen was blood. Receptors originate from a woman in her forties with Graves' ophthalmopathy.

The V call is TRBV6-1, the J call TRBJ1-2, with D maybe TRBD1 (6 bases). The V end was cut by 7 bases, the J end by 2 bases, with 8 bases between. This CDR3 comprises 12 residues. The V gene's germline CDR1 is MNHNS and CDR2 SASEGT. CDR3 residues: CASKQGNYGYTF. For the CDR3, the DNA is TGTGCCAGCAAACAGGGCAACTATGGCTACACCTTC.

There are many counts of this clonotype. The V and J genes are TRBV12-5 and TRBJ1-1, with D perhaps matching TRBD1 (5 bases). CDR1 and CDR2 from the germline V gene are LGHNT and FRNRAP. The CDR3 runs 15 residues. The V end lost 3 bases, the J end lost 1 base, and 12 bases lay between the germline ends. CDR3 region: CASGFYQGENTEAFF. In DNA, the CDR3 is TGTGCTAGTGGTTTTTATCAGGGCGAGAACACTGAAGCTTTCTTT.

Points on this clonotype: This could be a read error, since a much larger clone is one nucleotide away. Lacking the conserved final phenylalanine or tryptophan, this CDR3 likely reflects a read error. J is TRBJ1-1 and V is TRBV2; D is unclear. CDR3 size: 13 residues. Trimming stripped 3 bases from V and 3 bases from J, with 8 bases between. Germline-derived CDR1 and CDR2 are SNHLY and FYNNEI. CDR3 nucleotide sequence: TGTGCCAGCAGTGACCCAGTCGACACTGAAGCTTTCCTT. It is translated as CASSDPVDTEAFL.

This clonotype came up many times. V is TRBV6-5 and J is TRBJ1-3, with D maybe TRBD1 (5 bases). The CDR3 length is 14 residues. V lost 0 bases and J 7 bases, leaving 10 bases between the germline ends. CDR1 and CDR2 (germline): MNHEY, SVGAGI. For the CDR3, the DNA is TGTGCCAGCAGTTACTCGATGGAGGGGAACACCATATATTTT. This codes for CASSYSMEGNTIYF.